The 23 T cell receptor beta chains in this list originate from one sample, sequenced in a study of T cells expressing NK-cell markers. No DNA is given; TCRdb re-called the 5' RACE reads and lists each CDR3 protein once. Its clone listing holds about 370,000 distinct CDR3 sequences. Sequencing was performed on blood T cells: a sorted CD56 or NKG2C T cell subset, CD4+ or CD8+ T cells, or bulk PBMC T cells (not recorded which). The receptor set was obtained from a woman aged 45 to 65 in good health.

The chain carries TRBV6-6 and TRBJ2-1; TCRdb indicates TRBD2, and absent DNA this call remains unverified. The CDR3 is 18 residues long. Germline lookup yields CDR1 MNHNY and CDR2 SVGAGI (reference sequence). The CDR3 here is CASSKGGGSVSSYNEQFF.

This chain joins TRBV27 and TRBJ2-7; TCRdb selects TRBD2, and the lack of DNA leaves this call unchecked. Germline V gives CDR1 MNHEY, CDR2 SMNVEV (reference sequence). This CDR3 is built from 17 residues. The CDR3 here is CASSLSRAGGSSYEQYF.

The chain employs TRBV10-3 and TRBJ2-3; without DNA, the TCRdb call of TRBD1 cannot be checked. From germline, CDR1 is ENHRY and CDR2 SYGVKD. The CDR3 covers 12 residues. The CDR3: CAISEGEDTQYF.

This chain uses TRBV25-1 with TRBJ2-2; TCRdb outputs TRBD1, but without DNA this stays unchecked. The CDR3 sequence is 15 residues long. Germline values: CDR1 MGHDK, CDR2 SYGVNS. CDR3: CASSPHHRGRRELFF.

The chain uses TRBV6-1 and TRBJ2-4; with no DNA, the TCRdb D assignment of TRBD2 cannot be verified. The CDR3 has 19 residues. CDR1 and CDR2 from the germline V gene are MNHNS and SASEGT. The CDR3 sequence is CASWGAREGQGVGKNIQYF.

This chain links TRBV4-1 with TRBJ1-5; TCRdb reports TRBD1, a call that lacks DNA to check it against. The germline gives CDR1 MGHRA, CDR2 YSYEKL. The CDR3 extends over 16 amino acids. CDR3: CASSQHRFNSNQPQHF.

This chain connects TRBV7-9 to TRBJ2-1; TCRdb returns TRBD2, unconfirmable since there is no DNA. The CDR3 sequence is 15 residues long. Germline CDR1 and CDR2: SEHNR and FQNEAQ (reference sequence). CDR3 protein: CASRLIAGGLGEQFF.

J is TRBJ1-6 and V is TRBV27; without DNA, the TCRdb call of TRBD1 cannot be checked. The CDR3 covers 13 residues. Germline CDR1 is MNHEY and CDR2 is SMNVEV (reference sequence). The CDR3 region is CASSLSQGSPLHF.

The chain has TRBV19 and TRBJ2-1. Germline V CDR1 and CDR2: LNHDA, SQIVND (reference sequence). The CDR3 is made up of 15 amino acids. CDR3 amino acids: CASSIYVGTYNEQFF.

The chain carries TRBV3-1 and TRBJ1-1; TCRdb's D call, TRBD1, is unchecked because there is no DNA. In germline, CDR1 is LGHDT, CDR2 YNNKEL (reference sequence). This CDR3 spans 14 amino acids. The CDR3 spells CASSQTGENTEAFF.

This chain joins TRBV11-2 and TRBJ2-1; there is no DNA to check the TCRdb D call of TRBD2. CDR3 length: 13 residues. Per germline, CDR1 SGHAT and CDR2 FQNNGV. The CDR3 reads CASGGLEKTEQFF.

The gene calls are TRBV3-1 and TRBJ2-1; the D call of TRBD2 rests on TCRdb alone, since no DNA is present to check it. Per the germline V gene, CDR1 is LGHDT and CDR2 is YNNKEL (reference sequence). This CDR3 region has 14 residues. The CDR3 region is CASKEGPWGNEQFF.

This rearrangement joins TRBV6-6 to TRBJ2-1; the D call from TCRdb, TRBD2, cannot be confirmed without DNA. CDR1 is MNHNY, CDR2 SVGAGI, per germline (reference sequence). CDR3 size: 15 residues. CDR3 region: CASTLGTPQRYEQFF.

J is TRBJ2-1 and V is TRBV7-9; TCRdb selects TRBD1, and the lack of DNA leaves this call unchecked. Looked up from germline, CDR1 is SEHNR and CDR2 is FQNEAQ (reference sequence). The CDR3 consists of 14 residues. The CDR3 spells CASSSPSRGTEQFF.

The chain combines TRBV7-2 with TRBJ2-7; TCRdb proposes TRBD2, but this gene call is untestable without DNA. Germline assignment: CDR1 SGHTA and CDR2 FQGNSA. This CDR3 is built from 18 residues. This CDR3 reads CASSLRSTSGSTAREQYF.

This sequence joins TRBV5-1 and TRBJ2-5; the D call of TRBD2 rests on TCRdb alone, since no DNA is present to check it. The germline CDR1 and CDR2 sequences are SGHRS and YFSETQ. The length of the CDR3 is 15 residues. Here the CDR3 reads CASPSGLAVQETQYF.

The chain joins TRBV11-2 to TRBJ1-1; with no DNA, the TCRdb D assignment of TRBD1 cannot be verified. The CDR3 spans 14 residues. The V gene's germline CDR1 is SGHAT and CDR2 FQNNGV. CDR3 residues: CASSLKVAGGEAFF.

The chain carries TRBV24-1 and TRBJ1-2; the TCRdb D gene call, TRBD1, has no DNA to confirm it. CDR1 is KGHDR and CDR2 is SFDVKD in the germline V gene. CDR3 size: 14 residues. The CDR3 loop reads CATSDQTGDYGYTF.

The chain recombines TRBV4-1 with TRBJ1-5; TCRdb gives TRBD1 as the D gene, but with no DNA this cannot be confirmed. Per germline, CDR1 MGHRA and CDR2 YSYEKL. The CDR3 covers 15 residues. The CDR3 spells CASTQRDSLNQPQHF.

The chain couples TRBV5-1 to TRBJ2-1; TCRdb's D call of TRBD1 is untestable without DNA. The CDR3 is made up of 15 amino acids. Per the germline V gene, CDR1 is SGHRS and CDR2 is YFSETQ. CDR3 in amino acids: CASSPGQGSYNEQFF.

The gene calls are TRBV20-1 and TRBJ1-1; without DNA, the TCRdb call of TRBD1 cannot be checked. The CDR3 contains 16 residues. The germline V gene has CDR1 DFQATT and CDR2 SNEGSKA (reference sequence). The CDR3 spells CSATPRDRLMNTEAFF.

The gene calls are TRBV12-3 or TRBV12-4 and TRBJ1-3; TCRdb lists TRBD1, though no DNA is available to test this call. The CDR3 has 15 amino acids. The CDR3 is CASRLGRFGGNTIYF.

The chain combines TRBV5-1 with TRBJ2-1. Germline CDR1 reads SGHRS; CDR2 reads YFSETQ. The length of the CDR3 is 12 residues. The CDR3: CASGIFDNEQFF.